The clone carrying this T cell receptor beta chain came up once. This record belongs to a study of blood T cell repertoires in COVID-19. Data came from immunoSEQ multiplex PCR; TCRdb stores just in-frame clones and leaves some out. This table holds some 73,000 clones, 75% to 90% found once. CDR1 is SGHTA, CDR2 FQGNSA, per germline. CDR3 size: 14 residues. V lost 1 base to trimming and J lost 7 bases; unmatched junction nucleotides: 3. The chain links TRBV7-2 to TRBJ1-2, with 10 bases matching TRBD1. This TCR was sampled from a man older than 75 with COVID-19, enrolled during active disease. Source material: peripheral blood. CDR3 sequence reads: CASSLVDRGPGYTF. In DNA form, the CDR3 reads TGTGCCAGCAGCTTAGTCGACAGGGGGCCTGGCTACACCTTC. Supplemented by reference TRBV7-2 and TRBJ1-2, the full variable domain reads GAGVSQSPSNKVTEKGKDVELRCDPISGHTALYWYRQSLGQGLEFLIYFQGNSAPDKSGLPSDRFSAERTGGSVSTLTIQRTQQEDSAVYLCASSLVDRGPGYTFGSGTRLTVV.